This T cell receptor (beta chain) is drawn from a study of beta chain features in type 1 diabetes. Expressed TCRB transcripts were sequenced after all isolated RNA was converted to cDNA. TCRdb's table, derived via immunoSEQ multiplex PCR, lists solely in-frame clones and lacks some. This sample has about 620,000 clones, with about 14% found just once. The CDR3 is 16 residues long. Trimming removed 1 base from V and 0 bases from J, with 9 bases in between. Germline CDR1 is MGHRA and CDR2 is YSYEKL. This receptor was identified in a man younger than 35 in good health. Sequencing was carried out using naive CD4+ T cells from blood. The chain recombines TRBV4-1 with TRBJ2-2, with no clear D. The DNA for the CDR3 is TGCGCCAGCAGCCAAGTTAGGATCGCGAACACCGGGGAGCTGTTTTTT. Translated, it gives CASSQVRIANTGELFF.